The 21 T cell receptor beta chains below all came from one sample that was sequenced in a study of blood T cell repertoires in COVID-19. This table comes from immunoSEQ multiplex PCR, and its TCRdb copy is limited to in-frame clones, with some not included. Of more than 7,500 clones listed, around 92% were seen once; the top ten hold under 5.5%. Sample: peripheral blood. These receptor sequences come from a woman between 50 and 59 years old with active COVID-19.

CDR3: CASSPDRGDPKNIQYF. The CDR3 DNA reads as TGTGCCAGTAGTCCCGACAGGGGGGATCCCAAAAACATTCAGTACTTC. The chain recombines TRBV19 with TRBJ2-4; 9 bases agree with TRBD1. The CDR3 is 16 residues long. Germline CDR1 reads LNHDA; CDR2 reads SQIVND (reference sequence). The J segment lost 2 bases and the V segment lost 5 bases, leaving 7 bases of the junction unmatched.

The chain couples TRBV9 to TRBJ2-5; D may be TRBD1 (6 bases). Per germline, CDR1 SGDLS and CDR2 YYNGEE. V lost 3 bases and J 2 bases, leaving 8 bases between the germline ends. This CDR3 contains 13 residues. CDR3 DNA: TGTGCCAGCAGCGCGGACAGACAAGAGACCCAGTACTTC. Its translation: CASSADRQETQYF.

The chain carries TRBV13 and TRBJ2-5; 11 bases agree with TRBD2. Unmatched junction bases numbered 7, after V lost 2 bases and J lost 5 bases. The V gene's germline CDR1 is PRHDT and CDR2 FYEKMQ (reference sequence). CDR3 length: 16 amino acids. The CDR3 sequence: CASSLSRTSGFETQYF. In DNA form, the CDR3 reads TGTGCCAGCAGCTTATCTCGGACTAGCGGGTTTGAGACCCAGTACTTC.

CDR3 sequence: CASSRVRLADYNEQFF. The CDR3 DNA sequence: TGTGCCAGCAGCAGGGTTCGGCTAGCGGACTACAATGAGCAGTTCTTC. The J gene is TRBJ2-1, the V gene TRBV21-1; TRBD2 is the table's D call, not checked against the DNA. TRBV21-1 is described as a pseudogene. This CDR3 contains 16 residues.

The chain is built from TRBV6-6 and TRBJ1-1; a possible D gene is TRBD1 (6 bases). The V gene's germline CDR1 is MNHNY and CDR2 SVGAGI (reference sequence). Trimming cost V 5 bases and J 5 bases, with 12 bases left between them. The CDR3 has 13 amino acids. CDR3 nucleotides: TGTGCCAGCAGTCTACAGGGTGGGACTGAAGCTTTCTTT. It yields the protein CASSLQGGTEAFF.

The chain couples TRBV9 to TRBJ2-2, with 10 bases fitting TRBD2. Per germline, CDR1 SGDLS and CDR2 YYNGEE. Losses at the gene ends were 4 bases for V and 6 bases for J; bases not matched to a gene: 6. The CDR3 loop spans 15 amino acids. The CDR3, as DNA: TGTGCCAGCAGCCGGGTACTAGCGGGATCCGGGGAGCTGTTTTTT. It codes for CASSRVLAGSGELFF.

The V gene is TRBV7-8, the J gene TRBJ1-5; 8 positions agree with TRBD1. This CDR3 is 14 amino acids long. Unmatched junction bases numbered 2, after V lost 5 bases and J lost 2 bases. Germline CDR1 SGHVS, CDR2 FQNEAQ. The CDR3 DNA is TGTGCCAGCAGCCCGGGACAGGGCAATCAGCCCCAGCATTTT. It yields the protein CASSPGQGNQPQHF.

The J gene is TRBJ2-7, the V gene TRBV10-2; D is unclear. CDR3 length equals 12 residues. The germline V gene encodes CDR1 WSHSY and CDR2 SAAADI. Between the trimmed V and J ends, which lost 4 bases and 3 bases, there was a span of 7 bases. DNA of the CDR3: TGCGCCAGCAGTGTGGGCAGCTACGAGCAGTACTTC. As protein: CASSVGSYEQYF.

This clone was seen only a few times. The genes are TRBV19 and TRBJ2-7; maybe TRBD1 (5 bases). The CDR3 spans 15 residues. Trimming took 5 bases from V and 1 from J, leaving 15 bases between them. CDR1 and CDR2 (germline): LNHDA, SQIVND (reference sequence). The CDR3 bases are TGTGCCAGTAGTGACGGACAAGGCTTGTCCTACGAGCAGTACTTC. The encoded protein is CASSDGQGLSYEQYF.

The chain combines TRBV28 with TRBJ1-5, with D possibly being TRBD1 (6 bases). The V end was cut by 7 bases, the J end by 2 bases, with 21 bases between. The CDR3 contains 17 residues. The germline gives CDR1 MDHEN, CDR2 SYDVKM. The CDR3 DNA reads as TGTGCCAGCACCATCCAACGGGGGGGCTTTGGCAATCAGCCCCAGCATTTT. Protein product: CASTIQRGGFGNQPQHF. Together with reference TRBV28 and TRBJ1-5, the CDR3 gives the full variable domain: DVKVTQSSRYLVKRTGEKVFLECVQDMDHENMFWYRQDPGLGLRLIYFSYDVKMKEKGDIPEGYSVSREKKERFSLILESASTNQTSMYLCASTIQRGGFGNQPQHFGDGTRLSIL.

This clone has just one count. Here the CDR3 DNA reads TGTGCCAGCAGTCCGGGGGGGGCGACTAAGAGCAATGAGCAGTTCTTC. Protein: CASSPGGATKSNEQFF. The V call is TRBV11-3, the J call TRBJ2-1, with 8 bases identical to TRBD2. The J segment lost 6 bases and the V segment lost 6 bases, leaving 13 bases of the junction unmatched. Germline V lookup: CDR1 SGHNT, CDR2 YENEEA. The CDR3 consists of 16 residues.

The V gene is TRBV21-1, the J gene TRBJ2-7; the table assigns TRBD1, which was not confirmed against the DNA. TRBV21-1 is a known pseudogene. The CDR3 contains 12 residues. The CDR3 here is CATRDNYYEQYF. For the CDR3, the DNA is TGTGCCACCCGGGACAACTACTACGAGCAGTACTTC.

The gene calls are TRBV2 and TRBJ2-7; 9 bases line up with TRBD1. Germline CDR1 is SNHLY and CDR2 is FYNNEI. CDR3 size: 15 residues. Germline trimming cut 5 bases from V and 1 base from J; bases unmatched to any gene: 6. CDR3 loop: CASSQDRGYSYEQYF. CDR3 coding DNA: TGTGCCAGCAGTCAGGACAGGGGTTATTCCTACGAGCAGTACTTC.

V usage is TRBV19 and J usage is TRBJ2-4, with D perhaps matching TRBD2 (6 bases). The CDR3 totals 15 residues. Germline V gene data show CDR1 as LNHDA and CDR2 as SQIVND (reference sequence). Trimming took off 9 bases at V and 8 bases at J, with 23 bases between the two ends. CDR3 nucleotide sequence: TGTGCCAGCCACCCCGGGAGCGGGTCTTATGACATTCAGTACTTC. This translates into CASHPGSGSYDIQYF.

This sequence joins TRBV29-1 and TRBJ1-1; D gene uncertain. Germline CDR1 SQVTM, CDR2 ANQGSEA. The V end was cut by 1 base, the J end by 1 base, with 7 bases between. The CDR3 length is 13 residues. The CDR3 sequence: CSVEGVGNTEAFF. For the CDR3, the DNA is TGCAGCGTTGAAGGAGTTGGGAACACTGAAGCTTTCTTT. The whole variable domain, filled in from reference TRBV29-1 and TRBJ1-1, reads SAVISQKPSRDICQRGTSLTIQCQVDSQVTMMFWYRQQPGQSLTLIATANQGSEATYESGFVIDKFPISRPNLTFSTLTVSNMSPEDSSIYLCSVEGVGNTEAFFGQGTRLTVV.

This clone was counted a single time. The chain combines TRBV19 with TRBJ1-5; TRBD1 is a possible D gene (5 bases). Germline-derived CDR1 and CDR2 are LNHDA and SQIVND (reference sequence). The length of the CDR3 is 14 residues. The V gene lost 11 bases and the J gene lost 2 bases, with 16 bases spanning the gap. The DNA of the CDR3 is TGTGCCGCCGGAGGGGTCACGGGCAATCAGCCCCAGCATTTT. Translated, it gives CAAGGVTGNQPQHF.

The chain joins TRBV19 to TRBJ1-2, with a weak D call TRBD1 (6 bases). Between the trimmed V and J ends, which lost 8 bases and 8 bases, there was a span of 21 bases. The CDR3 length is 14 residues. Germline CDR1 LNHDA, CDR2 SQIVND (reference sequence). The DNA of the CDR3 is TGTGCCAGTGCCCTGGGGGGGCAAAGTGTCGGCTACACCTTC. Its protein product is CASALGGQSVGYTF.

This clone has only one observation. This chain joins TRBV18 and TRBJ1-1; D unclear. V dropped 3 bases and J dropped 8 bases, with 16 bases sitting between them. Germline-derived CDR1 and CDR2 are KGHSH and LQKENI. The CDR3 is made up of 14 amino acids. The CDR3 DNA reads as TGTGCCAGCTCACCGCAACCCGCGGGAAAAGAAGCTTTCTTT. Translating gives CASSPQPAGKEAFF.

The V gene is TRBV4-1, the J gene TRBJ2-2, with D hard to call. V lost 1 base, J lost 3 bases, and 12 bases lay in between. There are 16 residues in the CDR3. Germline V CDR1 and CDR2: MGHRA, YSYEKL. CDR3 sequence reads: CASSQGRVPDTGELFF. The CDR3 bases are TGCGCCAGCAGCCAAGGTCGTGTTCCTGACACCGGGGAGCTGTTTTTT.

V is TRBV7-8 and J is TRBJ2-1; 8 positions agree with TRBD1. V lost 5 bases to trimming and J lost 0 bases; unmatched junction nucleotides: 6. The CDR3 consists of 16 residues. Per germline, CDR1 SGHVS and CDR2 FQNEAQ. The CDR3, as DNA: TGTGCCAGCAGCCCACGACAGGGGCTCTCCTACAATGAGCAGTTCTTC. Its translation: CASSPRQGLSYNEQFF.

This rearrangement joins TRBV5-1 to TRBJ2-7, with TRBD1 matching over 7 bases. The length of the CDR3 is 13 residues. The ends lost 6 bases at V and 5 bases at J; junction bases unmatched: 8. Germline V gene data show CDR1 as SGHRS and CDR2 as YFSETQ. The CDR3 loop is CASTSTGEDEQYF. CDR3 nucleotides: TGCGCCAGCACCAGTACAGGGGAAGACGAGCAGTACTTC.